This T cell receptor beta chain is from a study of Graves' ophthalmopathy and Graves' hyperthyroidism. Looking at the study overall: At the time of initial diagnosis and before any treatment, peripheral blood was collected.

Germline CDR1 KGHDR, CDR2 SFDVKD. The germline V and J ends were trimmed by 3 bases and 2 bases, with 0 bases remaining between them. The CDR3 extends over 12 amino acids. The source of the PBMCs was around 9 ml of fresh peripheral blood. The authors amplified TCR beta CDR3 regions, and they did so from RNA transcripts for repertoire sequencing. Following a first-round RT-PCR that used HTBI primers, a second-round multiplex PCR was carried out. TCRdb fed the multiplex PCR reads into MiXCR, producing one record per CDR3 protein. Of some 210,000 distinct CDR3 sequences listed, approximately 29% were seen once; the top ten hold approximately 9.1%. This clonotype was seen repeatedly, ten times or more. Its target is not known. General study results and limits: Blood also contained most of the expanded thyroid clonotypes above 0.001 frequency.

Sequencing was performed on peripheral blood. This chain connects TRBV24-1 to TRBJ2-2; the D is unclear. This TCR derives from a man aged 50-59 years with Graves' ophthalmopathy. CDR3 amino acids: CATSDNTGELFF. In DNA form, the CDR3 reads TGTGCCACCAGTGATAACACCGGGGAGCTGTTTTTT.